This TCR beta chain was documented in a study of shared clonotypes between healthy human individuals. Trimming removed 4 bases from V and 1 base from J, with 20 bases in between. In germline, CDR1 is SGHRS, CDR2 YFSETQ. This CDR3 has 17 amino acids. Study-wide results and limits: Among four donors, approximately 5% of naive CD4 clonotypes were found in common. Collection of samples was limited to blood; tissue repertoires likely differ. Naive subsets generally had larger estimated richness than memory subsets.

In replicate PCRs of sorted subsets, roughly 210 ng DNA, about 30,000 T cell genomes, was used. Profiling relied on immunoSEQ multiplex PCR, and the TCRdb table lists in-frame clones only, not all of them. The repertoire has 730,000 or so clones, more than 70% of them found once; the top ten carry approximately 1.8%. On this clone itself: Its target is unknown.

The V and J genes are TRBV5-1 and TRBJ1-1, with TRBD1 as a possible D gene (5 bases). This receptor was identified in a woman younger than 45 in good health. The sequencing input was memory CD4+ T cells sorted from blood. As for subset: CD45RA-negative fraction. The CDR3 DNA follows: TGCGCCAGCAGCCCGACAGTGCCTGGGCGTGGGAACACTGAAGCTTTCTTT. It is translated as CASSPTVPGRGNTEAFF.